The 18 T cell receptor beta chains presented below share a single source sample, sequenced in a study of blood T cells in healthy people across ages. Next came a second PCR, run for about 7 to 12 cycles, which used a sample-barcoded 5' primer along with a J-beta primer mix. TCRdb ran MiXCR on the 5' RACE reads and lists one entry per CDR3 protein. The table records 1.5 million to 2 million distinct CDR3 sequences, 49% of them present only once. Sequencing used blood. The source is a middle-aged woman in good health.

This clonotype has ten or more counts. J is TRBJ2-1 and V is TRBV6-2 or TRBV6-3; no clear D gene. CDR1 is MNHEY, CDR2 SVGEGT, per germline. The germline V and J ends were trimmed by 2 bases and 3 bases, with 2 bases remaining between them. The CDR3 is 12 amino acids. Here the CDR3 DNA reads TGTGCCAGCAGTTACGGCTACAATGAGCAGTTCTTC. Protein sequence: CASSYGYNEQFF.

V is TRBV29-1 and J is TRBJ2-4, with D perhaps TRBD1 or TRBD2 (6 bases each). There are 16 residues in the CDR3. V lost 6 bases to trimming and J lost 1 base, with 19 bases between them. Germline V gene sequence: CDR1 SQVTM, CDR2 ANQGSEA. CDR3 region: CSVAGRGSEAKNIQYF. The DNA for the CDR3 is TGCAGCGTCGCGGGAAGGGGGAGTGAGGCCAAAAACATTCAGTACTTC.

This chain connects TRBV4-2 to TRBJ1-2; D not resolved. Trimming took off 0 bases at V and 3 bases at J, with 11 bases between the two ends. Germline CDR1 LGHNA, CDR2 YNFKEQ. This CDR3 is 15 amino acids long. The CDR3, as DNA: TGTGCCAGCAGCCAAGATCGGGTGGCGGACTATGGCTACACCTTC. It yields the protein CASSQDRVADYGYTF.

This rearrangement joins TRBV2 to TRBJ2-4; D ambiguous. The CDR3 contains 13 residues. Per the germline V gene, CDR1 is SNHLY and CDR2 is FYNNEI. The V end was cut by 7 bases, the J end by 0 bases, with 7 bases between. CDR3 protein: CASKRLAKNIQYF. CDR3 coding DNA: TGTGCCAGCAAAAGACTAGCCAAAAACATTCAGTACTTC.

The CDR3 loop reads CSARPGGQRETQYF. CDR3 sequence (DNA): TGCAGTGCTCGCCCAGGGGGGCAACGCGAGACCCAGTACTTC. V is TRBV20-1 and J is TRBJ2-7; tentative D call: TRBD1 (7 bases). The better agreement between TRBJ2-5 and the DNA end casts doubt on the J call. CDR3 length: 14 amino acids. Germline V lookup: CDR1 DFQATT, CDR2 SNEGSKA (reference sequence).

This chain uses TRBV6-7 with TRBJ2-7, with D perhaps TRBD1 or TRBD2 (5 bases each). TRBV6-7 is noted as an ORF with a role that remains uncertain. The length of the CDR3 is 15 residues. V was cut by 2 bases and J by 3 bases, with 14 bases left in between. As DNA, the CDR3 is TGTGCCAGCAGTTACCCGAGGGACGAGGTCTACGAGCAGTACTTC. Residues: CASSYPRDEVYEQYF.

The genes are TRBV4-2 and TRBJ2-5; the D is unclear. The V end lost 4 bases, the J end lost 0 bases, and 9 bases lay between the germline ends. This CDR3 spans 14 amino acids. The germline V gene has CDR1 LGHNA and CDR2 YNFKEQ. The CDR3 nucleotides read TGTGCCAGCAGCCGAGAGCAGAACCAAGAGACCCAGTACTTC. The encoded protein is CASSREQNQETQYF.

This clonotype was seen repeatedly, ten times or more. This chain uses TRBV28 with TRBJ2-5, with D tentatively TRBD1 (5 bases). The V and J ends lost 7 bases and 1 base respectively, with 10 bases between them. There are 13 residues in the CDR3. Germline-derived CDR1 and CDR2 are MDHEN and SYDVKM. The DNA of the CDR3 is TGTGCCAGCATGTACAGGAGCCAAGAGACCCAGTACTTC. Protein: CASMYRSQETQYF.

The CDR3 here is CASSLAGDSYNEQYF. DNA for the CDR3: TGTGCCAGCAGTTTAGCGGGGGACTCCTACAATGAGCAGTACTTC. The J gene is TRBJ2-1, the V gene TRBV28; TRBD2 agrees at 7 bases. TRBJ2-7 matches the DNA end more closely, so the J call is doubtful. Germline loops: CDR1 MDHEN, CDR2 SYDVKM. The length of the CDR3 is 15 residues.

V and J are TRBV7-2 and TRBJ2-5; D remains ambiguous. CDR1 SGHTA and CDR2 FQGNSA come from the germline V gene. The germline V and J ends were trimmed by 4 bases and 5 bases, with 8 bases remaining between them. This CDR3 has 12 residues. CDR3 protein: CASSSSSETQYF. CDR3 nucleotides: TGTGCCAGCAGCTCCTCTTCTGAGACCCAGTACTTC.

The chain carries TRBV18 and TRBJ2-7; 11 bases are a match to TRBD1. CDR1 and CDR2 from the germline V gene are KGHSH and LQKENI. Trimming removed 3 bases from V and 5 bases from J; junction bases left unmatched: 21. The CDR3 consists of 20 residues. Here the CDR3 reads CASSPVVGPGGTGGSHEQYF. The CDR3 DNA follows: TGTGCCAGCTCACCGGTCGTTGGACCAGGTGGGACAGGGGGTTCCCACGAGCAGTACTTC.

This clonotype was observed a handful of times. The genes are TRBV6-6 and TRBJ1-2; TRBD1 matches 8 bases. The trim removed 9 bases at V and 8 bases at J, leaving 8 bases unmatched. The CDR3 has 12 residues. Germline V gene lookup returns CDR1 MNHNY and CDR2 SVGAGI (reference sequence). The CDR3 DNA reads TGTGCCAGTTCGACAGGGGCTGAAGGCTACACCTTC. Translation gives CASSTGAEGYTF.

The chain uses TRBV6-5 and TRBJ2-1; no clear D. CDR1 is MNHEY, CDR2 SVGAGI, per germline. The ends were cut back, 6 bases at V and 7 bases at J, with 13 bases in the middle. The CDR3 covers 13 residues. Here the CDR3 reads CASSRCYGNEQFF. The CDR3 DNA is TGTGCCAGCAGCCGTTGTTATGGGAATGAGCAGTTCTTC.

V gene TRBV7-2 combines with J gene TRBJ2-7, with D unclear. The CDR3 totals 12 residues. Between the trimmed V and J ends, which lost 5 bases and 6 bases, there was a span of 11 bases. Germline CDR1 SGHTA, CDR2 FQGNSA. The CDR3 loop is CASSPPVGEQYF. The CDR3 bases are TGTGCCAGCAGCCCGCCAGTTGGCGAGCAGTACTTC.

The CDR3 protein is CASSLLGAGTGGMNTEAFF. DNA for the CDR3: TGTGCCAGCAGCCTACTCGGGGCTGGGACAGGTGGGATGAACACTGAAGCTTTCTTT. The chain has TRBV7-3 and TRBJ1-1, with 8 bases matching TRBD1. J was trimmed by 0 bases and V by 5 bases; bases with no gene match: 17. The CDR3 length is 19 residues. Germline V CDR1 and CDR2: SGHTA, FQGTGA.

This clonotype occurred a few times. The J gene is TRBJ2-3, the V gene TRBV20-1; TRBD1 aligns across 7 bases. Trimming removed 5 bases from V and 1 base from J; junction bases left unmatched: 6. This CDR3 contains 14 residues. CDR1 and CDR2 from the germline V gene are DFQATT and SNEGSKA (reference sequence). CDR3 region: CSAGSGTGTDTQYF. CDR3 nucleotides: TGCAGTGCTGGATCCGGGACAGGCACAGATACGCAGTATTTT.

This clonotype was seen only once. V and J are TRBV2 and TRBJ1-2; D is unresolved. The length of the CDR3 is 15 residues. The V gene's germline CDR1 is SNHLY and CDR2 FYNNEI. Between the trimmed V and J ends, which lost 3 bases and 6 bases, there was a span of 17 bases. CDR3 coding DNA: TGTGCCAGCAGTGATATATCAGGAGACGCGGATGGCTACACCTTC. Its protein is CASSDISGDADGYTF.

This chain joins TRBV5-1 and TRBJ2-1; 7 bases match TRBD2. Near its end, the DNA agrees better with TRBJ2-7, so the J call may be wrong. Germline loops: CDR1 SGHRS, CDR2 YFSETQ. There are 16 residues in the CDR3. As DNA, the CDR3 is TGCGCCAGCAGCTTGGGGACCAGCGGGATCTACAATGAGCAGTACTTC. This gives the protein CASSLGTSGIYNEQYF.